This TCR beta chain comes out of a study of cytotoxic CD8 clonotypes in ibrutinib-treated CLL. CDR3 length: 13 amino acids. The V gene lost 7 bases and the J gene lost 3 bases, with 13 bases spanning the gap. Germline V lookup: CDR1 SEHNR, CDR2 FQNEAQ (reference sequence). Using immunoSEQ multiplex PCR, the repertoire was profiled, and TCRdb retains in-frame clones only, with some absent. Among over 110,000 clones listed, around 90% were seen once. Overall study results and limits: Sampling of sustained-remission and progressing patients occurred at differing times.

For this clone: Its antigen is unidentified.

The chain links TRBV7-9 to TRBJ2-7; no firm D call. The TCR sequence derives from a human donor with chronic lymphocytic leukemia. Source: PBMCs, taken after 12 months of ibrutinib treatment. CDR3 sequence reads: CASNEDGYYEQYF. CDR3 in DNA: TGTGCCAGCAATGAAGACGGGTACTACGAGCAGTACTTC.